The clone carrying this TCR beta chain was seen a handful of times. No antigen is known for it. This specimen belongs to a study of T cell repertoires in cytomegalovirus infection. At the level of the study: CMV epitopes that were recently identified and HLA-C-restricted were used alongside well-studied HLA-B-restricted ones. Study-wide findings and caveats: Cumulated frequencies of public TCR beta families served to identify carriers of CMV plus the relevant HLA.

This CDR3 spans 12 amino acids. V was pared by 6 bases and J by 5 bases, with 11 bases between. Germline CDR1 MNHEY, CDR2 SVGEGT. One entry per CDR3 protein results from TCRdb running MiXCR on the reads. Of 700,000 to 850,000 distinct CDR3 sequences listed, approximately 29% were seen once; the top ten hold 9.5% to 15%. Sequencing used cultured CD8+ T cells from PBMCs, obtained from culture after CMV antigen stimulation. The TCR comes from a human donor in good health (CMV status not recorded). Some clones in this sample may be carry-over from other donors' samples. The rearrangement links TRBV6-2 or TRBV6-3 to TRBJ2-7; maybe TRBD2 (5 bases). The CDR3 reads CASRDFVHEQYV. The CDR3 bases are TGTGCCAGCAGGGACTTCGTTCACGAGCAGTACGTC.